This T cell receptor (beta chain) comes out of a study of cytomegalovirus exposure and HLA in healthy donors. V lost 0 bases and J lost 6; bases outside the gene matches: 5. The germline V gene encodes CDR1 MNHNS and CDR2 SASEGT. The CDR3 extends over 15 amino acids. With 60 Vbeta and 13 Jbeta primers, the PCR was carried out. Profiling relied on immunoSEQ multiplex PCR, and the TCRdb table lists in-frame clones only, not all of them. The table records roughly 180,000 clones, roughly 80% of them present only once. Study results and limitations: The authors excluded some V segments, including TRBV6-2 and TRBV6-3, as indistinguishable. CMV antigen specificity was confirmed in vitro for three CMV-associated chains. Productive rates of about 90% or about 30% were seen for most TCR beta V segments in an earlier analysis. Among TCR sequences, most were rare, though some public TCRs appeared in many donors.

A remark on this clone: As yet, its antigen is unknown.

The sample was PBMCs. The sequence derives from a woman aged 25 to 39 in good health and CMV-seropositive. The V call is TRBV6-1, the J call TRBJ2-1; 7 bases are a match to TRBD2. This chain's CDR3 is CASSEALWGGNEQFF. CDR3 DNA sequence: TGTGCCAGCAGTGAAGCGCTCTGGGGGGGCAATGAGCAGTTCTTC.